The 27 T cell receptor beta chains presented below share a single source sample, sequenced in a study of T cell responses to AZD1222 COVID-19 vaccine. TCRdb's copy holds only in-frame clones and misses some; the assay was immunoSEQ multiplex PCR. The table lists about 68,000 clones, over 60% of them singletons. The source was peripheral blood, collected on day 0 of AZD1222 vaccination. These receptors all stem from an adult in good health.

This sequence joins TRBV27 and TRBJ1-6; D not resolved. This CDR3 is 16 amino acids long. Germline CDR1 reads MNHEY; CDR2 reads SMNVEV (reference sequence). Trimming took off 3 bases at V and 0 bases at J, with 9 bases between the two ends. In nucleotides, the CDR3 is TGTGCCAGCAGTTTTGCTACGAGCTCCTATAATTCACCCCTCCACTTT. This encodes CASSFATSSYNSPLHF.

J is TRBJ2-7 and V is TRBV6-1; D gene uncertain. This CDR3 region has 12 residues. V was trimmed by 2 bases and J by 4 bases, leaving 6 bases between them. Germline V gene sequence: CDR1 MNHNS, CDR2 SASEGT. Here the CDR3 reads CASSEWAYEQYF. CDR3 DNA sequence: TGTGCCAGCAGTGAATGGGCGTACGAGCAGTACTTC.

The chain combines TRBV6-5 with TRBJ2-5; 9 bases fit TRBD1. V shed 0 bases, J shed 0 bases, and the junction held 2 bases outside the gene matches. Germline V gene lookup returns CDR1 MNHEY and CDR2 SVGAGI. There are 16 residues in the CDR3. The CDR3 DNA sequence: TGTGCCAGCAGTTACTCTGGACAGGGGTACCAAGAGACCCAGTACTTC. This codes for CASSYSGQGYQETQYF.

About this clone itself: Different DNA sequences within this sample yield the same CDR3. J is TRBJ2-1 and V is TRBV7-2, with 8 positions matching TRBD2. Trimming took 2 bases from V and 4 from J; bases not matched to a gene: 4. Germline CDR1 and CDR2: SGHTA and FQGNSA. The CDR3 is 15 amino acids. The DNA of the CDR3 is TGTGCCAGCAGCTTAAGCGGGGGCGGATACAATGAGCAGTTCTTC. Residues: CASSLSGGGYNEQFF.

This clone was counted between two and nine times. The gene calls are TRBV5-1 and TRBJ2-7; possible D gene TRBD2, 6 bases. The CDR3 loop spans 14 amino acids. Between the trimmed V and J ends, which lost 0 bases and 3 bases, there was a span of 10 bases. Per the germline V gene, CDR1 is SGHRS and CDR2 is YFSETQ. The CDR3 loop is CASSLVGLGYEQYF. The CDR3 DNA reads TGCGCCAGCAGCTTGGTGGGACTGGGCTACGAGCAGTACTTC.

This clone has a single count. The rearrangement uses TRBV6-5 and TRBJ1-2; no clear D gene. This CDR3 contains 10 residues. CDR1 and CDR2 from the germline V gene are MNHEY and SVGAGI. Trimming removed 10 bases at V and 8 bases at J, with 11 bases between. The CDR3 coding sequence is TGTGCCACCAGGCGATTGGGCTACACCTTC. The encoded protein is CATRRLGYTF.

This clone was counted a few times. This chain connects TRBV7-6 to TRBJ2-1; 11 bases fit TRBD2. V shed 3 bases, J shed 4 bases, and the junction held 2 bases outside the gene matches. CDR1 is SGHVS and CDR2 is FNYEAQ in the germline V gene. CDR3 length: 15 residues. The CDR3 loop reads CASSLTSGVYNEQFF. Here the CDR3 DNA reads TGTGCCAGCAGCTTGACTAGCGGGGTTTACAATGAGCAGTTCTTC.

The chain combines TRBV9 with TRBJ1-5; D not certain. V was shortened by 0 bases and J by 7 bases, with 11 bases between the two germline ends. CDR3 length: 14 residues. CDR1 and CDR2 from the germline V gene are SGDLS and YYNGEE. The CDR3 spells CASSVAREGQPQHF. In nucleotides, the CDR3 is TGTGCCAGCAGCGTAGCGAGGGAAGGCCAGCCCCAGCATTTT.

This clone was seen a few times. This sequence joins TRBV19 and TRBJ2-7; D is possibly TRBD1 or TRBD2 (5 bases each). CDR1 is LNHDA, CDR2 SQIVND, per germline (reference sequence). Trimming took off 5 bases at V and 4 bases at J, with 12 bases between the two ends. The CDR3 contains 13 residues. Here the CDR3 reads CASSSGTVYEQYF. The CDR3 nucleotides are TGTGCCAGTAGTTCAGGGACGGTATACGAGCAGTACTTC.

V gene TRBV6-6 combines with J gene TRBJ1-3; TRBD1 matches 7 bases. The CDR3 loop spans 16 amino acids. Trimming cost V 5 bases and J 0 bases; bases outside gene matches: 7. CDR1 MNHNY and CDR2 SVGAGI come from the germline V gene (reference sequence). The CDR3 is CASSLTRDSSGNTIYF. CDR3 nucleotides: TGTGCCAGCAGTCTGACTCGGGACAGCTCTGGAAACACCATATATTTT.

CDR3 nucleotides: TGTGCCAGCAGCTCCCCGACGGGGAAGGTCACCGGGGAGCTGTTTTTT. The encoded protein is CASSSPTGKVTGELFF. V gene TRBV5-6 combines with J gene TRBJ2-2; weak D call: TRBD2 (5 bases). V lost 3 bases and J 4 bases, leaving 16 bases between the germline ends. The CDR3 length is 16 residues. The germline V gene has CDR1 SGHDT and CDR2 YYEEEE.

This clone has more than one count but fewer than ten. V gene TRBV2 combines with J gene TRBJ2-5, with 9 bases lining up with TRBD2. The trim removed 7 bases at V and 5 bases at J, leaving 5 bases unmatched. There are 13 residues in the CDR3. CDR1 and CDR2 (germline): SNHLY, FYNNEI. The CDR3 region is CASKGLAGETQYF. CDR3 DNA sequence: TGTGCCAGCAAAGGTCTAGCGGGGGAGACCCAGTACTTC.

The rearrangement uses TRBV11-2 and TRBJ2-3, with 7 bases aligning to TRBD1. This CDR3 is 15 amino acids long. V dropped 1 base and J dropped 2; count of bases not matched to a gene: 3. Germline CDR1 reads SGHAT; CDR2 reads FQNNGV. This CDR3 reads CASSLGDRYTDTQYF. The CDR3 DNA follows: TGTGCCAGCAGCTTAGGGGACAGATACACAGATACGCAGTATTTT.

V gene TRBV7-8 combines with J gene TRBJ1-1; 7 bases are a match to TRBD1. The ends lost 1 base at V and 5 bases at J; junction bases unmatched: 7. Germline V gene lookup returns CDR1 SGHVS and CDR2 FQNEAQ. The CDR3 contains 15 residues. The CDR3 DNA reads as TGTGCCAGCAGCTTAGTTTCCAGGGGGTTAACTGAAGCTTTCTTT. Translated, it gives CASSLVSRGLTEAFF.

The rearrangement links TRBV5-1 to TRBJ2-5; 8 bases map to TRBD1. The CDR3 contains 17 residues. Germline V gene lookup returns CDR1 SGHRS and CDR2 YFSETQ. Trimming at V came to 2 bases and at J to 1 base, leaving 10 bases not matched to a gene. As DNA, the CDR3 is TGCGCCAGCAGCTTTATGGGGACAGGAGAGATCCAAGAGACCCAGTACTTC. Translated: CASSFMGTGEIQETQYF.

The gene calls are TRBV4-1 and TRBJ2-2; TRBD2 agrees at 7 bases. CDR1 MGHRA and CDR2 YSYEKL come from the germline V gene. The CDR3 covers 17 residues. V shed 0 bases and J 0 bases; nucleotides not matched to a gene: 4. CDR3 amino acids: CASSQEWLAANTGELFF. In DNA form, the CDR3 reads TGCGCCAGCAGCCAAGAATGGCTAGCGGCGAACACCGGGGAGCTGTTTTTT.

The chain recombines TRBV6-5 with TRBJ1-1; TRBD1 aligns across 8 bases. Trimming took 6 bases from V and 13 from J; bases not matched to a gene: 13. The CDR3 contains 13 residues. Germline CDR1 is MNHEY and CDR2 is SVGAGI. This CDR3 reads CASRPGTGEVGFF. The CDR3 DNA reads TGTGCCAGCAGACCCGGGACAGGTGAAGTTGGTTTCTTT.

CDR3 bases: TGCAGCGTCCTCCGAGGGGGGACGAACAATGAGCAGTTCTTC. Amino acids: CSVLRGGTNNEQFF. This sequence joins TRBV29-1 and TRBJ2-1; perhaps D is TRBD1 or TRBD2 (6 bases each). Germline lookup yields CDR1 SQVTM and CDR2 ANQGSEA. The CDR3 is 14 residues long. The V end lost 6 bases, the J end lost 5 bases, and 17 bases lay between the germline ends.

The chain employs TRBV5-1 and TRBJ2-5; 11 nucleotides align to TRBD2. The CDR3 extends over 14 amino acids. V lost 5 bases to trimming and J lost 3 bases; unmatched junction nucleotides: 3. Germline CDR1 and CDR2: SGHRS and YFSETQ. The chain's CDR3 is CASRPTSGEETQYF. CDR3 sequence (DNA): TGCGCCAGCAGGCCGACTAGCGGGGAAGAGACCCAGTACTTC.

This rearrangement joins TRBV13 to TRBJ1-2; no clear D gene. Trimming took 5 bases from V and 4 from J, leaving 17 bases between them. The germline V gene has CDR1 PRHDT and CDR2 FYEKMQ (reference sequence). This CDR3 has 15 residues. CDR3 nucleotides: TGTGCCAGCAGCCGGAATTTGGGCCAGCTCTATGGCTACACCTTC. Amino acids: CASSRNLGQLYGYTF. Complete variable domain (other parts from reference TRBV13 and TRBJ1-2): AAGVIQSPRHLIKEKRETATLKCYPIPRHDTVYWYQQGPGQDPQFLISFYEKMQSDKGSIPDRFSAQQFSDYHSELNMSSLELGDSALYFCASSRNLGQLYGYTFGSGTRLTVV.

The chain is built from TRBV5-1 and TRBJ1-1; D perhaps matches TRBD1 (6 bases). The CDR3 has 15 residues. From germline, CDR1 is SGHRS and CDR2 YFSETQ. The V end lost 3 bases, the J end lost 6 bases, and 18 bases lay between the germline ends. The CDR3, as DNA: TGCGCCAGCAGCTCTTTCGGACAGTCTGGCGCTGAAGCTTTCTTT. Protein product: CASSSFGQSGAEAFF.

This rearrangement joins TRBV5-1 to TRBJ1-1; the match to TRBD1 covers 7 bases. The CDR3 is 16 amino acids. Germline CDR1 is SGHRS and CDR2 is YFSETQ. V shed 4 bases and J 4 bases; nucleotides not matched to a gene: 13. The CDR3 region is CASSRSGQTLITEAFF. The CDR3 DNA sequence: TGCGCCAGCAGCCGATCGGGACAGACGTTGATCACTGAAGCTTTCTTT.

The chain carries TRBV5-4 and TRBJ1-3, with 7 nucleotides matching TRBD1. J gave up 3 bases and V 9 bases, and 9 bases lay outside the gene matches. The germline CDR1 and CDR2 sequences are SGHNT and YYREEE (reference sequence). The CDR3 is 14 residues long. The CDR3 here is CATRQGTVGNTIYF. CDR3 nucleotides: TGTGCCACCCGACAGGGCACGGTTGGAAACACCATATATTTT.

The chain uses TRBV11-2 and TRBJ2-2; no definite D call. With 1 base removed from V and 4 bases from J, the gap between germline ends came to 10 bases. Germline-derived CDR1 and CDR2 are SGHAT and FQNNGV. This CDR3 contains 15 residues. The CDR3 nucleotides are TGTGCCAGCAGCTTAGTCTCCGTCGGCACCGGGGAGCTGTTTTTT. Translated, it gives CASSLVSVGTGELFF.

The rearrangement links TRBV9 to TRBJ2-1; TRBD2 matches 10 bases. There are 16 residues in the CDR3. Trimming removed 3 bases from V and 6 bases from J; junction bases left unmatched: 9. Germline lookup yields CDR1 SGDLS and CDR2 YYNGEE. CDR3 loop: CASSAFRSGGANEQFF. The CDR3 DNA sequence: TGTGCCAGCAGCGCTTTTAGGAGCGGGGGGGCCAATGAGCAGTTCTTC. Full variable domain (remainder filled in from reference TRBV9 and TRBJ2-1): DSGVTQTPKHLITATGQRVTLRCSPRSGDLSVYWYQQSLDQGLQFLIQYYNGEERAKGNILERFSAQQFPDLHSELNLSSLELGDSALYFCASSAFRSGGANEQFFGPGTRLTVL.

The chain joins TRBV5-1 to TRBJ2-7; the match to TRBD1 covers 7 bases. Germline CDR1 and CDR2: SGHRS and YFSETQ. The J segment lost 5 bases and the V segment lost 4 bases, leaving 9 bases of the junction unmatched. The CDR3 totals 14 residues. The CDR3 region is CASSPGTVPDEQYF. The CDR3 DNA sequence: TGCGCCAGCAGCCCGGGGACAGTTCCTGACGAGCAGTACTTC.

The chain combines TRBV6-5 with TRBJ1-2; a possible D gene is TRBD1 (5 bases). Germline V gene sequence: CDR1 MNHEY, CDR2 SVGAGI. With 6 bases removed from V and 2 bases from J, the gap between germline ends came to 13 bases. This CDR3 has 14 residues. CDR3 coding DNA: TGTGCCAGCAGCCCCGGGGGGGGGAACTATGGCTACACCTTC. Encoded protein: CASSPGGGNYGYTF.